This entry lists 16 T cell receptor beta chains sequenced from one sample in a study of cytomegalovirus exposure and HLA in healthy donors. Researchers ran the PCR with 60 Vbeta and 13 Jbeta primers. The assay was immunoSEQ multiplex PCR, and TCRdb's table has in-frame clones only and misses some. Among about 190,000 clones listed, 75% to 90% were seen once. Sequenced input: PBMCs. These receptors came from a boy aged 2 to 10 in good health and CMV-seronegative.

Comment on this clone: Other DNA sequences of this sample code for an identical CDR3. The genes are TRBV11-1 and TRBJ2-3, with a tentative D call TRBD2 (7 bases). CDR1 SGHAT and CDR2 FQDESV come from the germline V gene (reference sequence). Trimming removed 5 bases from V and 0 bases from J, with 15 bases in between. This CDR3 contains 16 residues. In DNA form, the CDR3 reads TGTGCCAGCAGCCCCCCGGGGGGCCCTAGCACAGATACGCAGTATTTT. Encoded protein: CASSPPGGPSTDTQYF.

The chain combines TRBV27 with TRBJ2-5; no firm D call. V was pared by 6 bases and J by 5 bases, with 7 bases between. CDR1 is MNHEY, CDR2 SMNVEV, per germline (reference sequence). The CDR3 sequence is 11 residues long. The CDR3 region has the DNA TGTGCCAGCAGAAAAGAGGAGACCCAGTACTTC. Its protein is CASRKEETQYF.

The count of this clone is one. The rearrangement links TRBV6-5 to TRBJ2-1; weak D call: TRBD1 (6 bases). V lost 6 bases, J lost 9 bases, and 15 bases lay in between. The germline V gene has CDR1 MNHEY and CDR2 SVGAGI. The CDR3 covers 13 residues. CDR3 region: CASRAPGQGEQFF. The CDR3 DNA reads TGTGCCAGCAGGGCTCCGGGACAAGGTGAGCAGTTCTTC.

The CDR3 DNA reads as TGTGCCAGCAGTCCCGGACTAGCGGGGGACACCGGGGAGCTGTTTTTT. It specifies CASSPGLAGDTGELFF. The rearrangement uses TRBV28 and TRBJ2-2, with 13 bases identical to TRBD2. The ends lost 5 bases at V and 3 bases at J; junction bases unmatched: 3. Germline V CDR1 and CDR2: MDHEN, SYDVKM. The CDR3 is 16 residues long.

This chain connects TRBV30 to TRBJ1-3; 9 positions match TRBD1. V lost 0 bases to trimming and J lost 1 base; unmatched junction nucleotides: 4. This CDR3 is 16 amino acids long. Germline loops: CDR1 GTSNPN, CDR2 SVGIG (reference sequence). This chain's CDR3 is CAWSVLDRGSGNTIYF. Here the CDR3 DNA reads TGTGCCTGGAGTGTACTTGACAGGGGGTCTGGAAACACCATATATTTT. Filled out from reference TRBV30 and TRBJ1-3, the complete variable domain reads SQTIHQWPATLVQPVGSPLSLECTVEGTSNPNLYWYRQAAGRGLQLLFYSVGIGQISSEVPQNLSASRPQDRQFILSSKKLLLSDSGFYLCAWSVLDRGSGNTIYFGEGSWLTVV.

The genes are TRBV30 and TRBJ1-3; maybe TRBD1 (6 bases). V lost 3 bases and J 0 bases, leaving 6 bases between the germline ends. CDR3 length: 13 residues. CDR1 GTSNPN and CDR2 SVGIG come from the germline V gene (reference sequence). The DNA of the CDR3 is TGTGCCTGGAGGGGACACTCTGGAAACACCATATATTTT. Its translation: CAWRGHSGNTIYF.

The chain uses TRBV7-8 and TRBJ1-3; the D is unclear. Germline V gene data show CDR1 as SGHVS and CDR2 as FQNEAQ. CDR3 length: 13 amino acids. Trimming pared 5 bases from V and 0 bases from J, leaving 5 bases between. In DNA, the CDR3 is TGTGCCAGCAGCCCCTACTCTGGAAACACCATATATTTT. This translates into CASSPYSGNTIYF.

This clone was seen a single time. The V call is TRBV5-5, the J call TRBJ2-7, with 9 bases identical to TRBD2. This CDR3 has 17 residues. Germline V gene sequence: CDR1 SGHKS, CDR2 YYEKEE (reference sequence). The V segment lost 4 bases and the J segment 2 bases; nucleotides outside the gene matches: 13. For the CDR3, the DNA is TGTGCCAGCAGCCGGCCGAGGCGGGAGGGTCTTGCCTACGAGCAGTACTTC. Its protein is CASSRPRREGLAYEQYF.

This chain connects TRBV28 to TRBJ1-5, with a weak D call TRBD1 (6 bases). The CDR3 loop spans 17 amino acids. Trimming removed 9 bases from V and 0 bases from J, with 21 bases in between. CDR1 and CDR2 from the germline V gene are MDHEN and SYDVKM. CDR3: CARQSWTATYSNQPQHF. The CDR3 DNA follows: TGTGCCAGGCAATCGTGGACAGCCACCTATAGCAATCAGCCCCAGCATTTT.

This chain joins TRBV28 and TRBJ2-3, with 8 nucleotides matching TRBD2. The CDR3 contains 16 residues. V shed 2 bases, J shed 5 bases, and the junction held 9 bases outside the gene matches. In germline, CDR1 is MDHEN, CDR2 SYDVKM. DNA for the CDR3: TGTGCCAGCAGTTTAGGGACTAGTGGGGCCAGAGATACGCAGTATTTT. It codes for CASSLGTSGARDTQYF.

The chain links TRBV7-3 to TRBJ1-1, with TRBD1 identical over 8 bases. V lost 5 bases, J lost 6 bases, and 8 bases stayed unmatched. CDR3 size: 14 residues. The germline CDR1 and CDR2 sequences are SGHTA and FQGTGA. The CDR3 DNA sequence: TGTGCCAGCAGCCTCCGACAGGGGTACCCTGAAGCTTTCTTT. Amino acid sequence: CASSLRQGYPEAFF.

J is TRBJ1-1 and V is TRBV4-1, with TRBD1 as a possible D gene (6 bases). This CDR3 comprises 13 residues. The germline gives CDR1 MGHRA, CDR2 YSYEKL. V dropped 4 bases and J dropped 5 bases, with 11 bases sitting between them. The CDR3 is CASSPTGVTEAFF. The CDR3, as DNA: TGCGCCAGCAGCCCGACAGGTGTAACTGAAGCTTTCTTT.

The sample holds a few counts of this clone. In nucleotides, the CDR3 is TGTGCCAGCAGCTTAGAGATGAACAGCTACGAGCAGTACTTC. Its translation: CASSLEMNSYEQYF. The chain combines TRBV7-9 with TRBJ2-7; no firm D call. Looked up from germline, CDR1 is SEHNR and CDR2 is FQNEAQ (reference sequence). The V gene lost 1 base and the J gene lost 3 bases, with 10 bases spanning the gap. CDR3 length equals 14 residues.

The gene calls are TRBV6-1 and TRBJ2-1; 16 bases map to TRBD2. The CDR3 runs to 14 residues. CDR1 is MNHNS and CDR2 is SASEGT in the germline V gene. With 8 bases clipped from V and 9 bases from J, the junction kept 4 bases outside the gene matches. CDR3 sequence reads: CASGGTSGRAEQFF. The CDR3 DNA reads TGTGCCAGCGGCGGGACTAGCGGGAGGGCTGAGCAGTTCTTC.

The V call is TRBV7-3, the J call TRBJ2-7, with D maybe TRBD2 (6 bases). The V and J ends lost 0 bases and 3 bases respectively, with 12 bases between them. The CDR3 runs to 15 residues. Per germline, CDR1 SGHTA and CDR2 FQGTGA. This CDR3 is CASSLTAGGNYEQYF. As DNA, the CDR3 is TGTGCCAGCAGCTTAACGGCCGGGGGTAACTACGAGCAGTACTTC.

V gene TRBV7-9 combines with J gene TRBJ1-2; unclear D gene. The CDR3 sequence is 15 residues long. Germline V gives CDR1 SEHNR, CDR2 FQNEAQ (reference sequence). V was shortened by 7 bases and J by 1 base, with 16 bases between the two germline ends. CDR3 nucleotides: TGTGCCAGCACCAGTAGCGGACGGCATAACTATGGCTACACCTTC. It yields the protein CASTSSGRHNYGYTF.